This T cell receptor beta chain appears in the sequencing data of a study of blood T cell repertoires in COVID-19 (dated by TCRdb to the early 2020s). Describing the broader study: Collaborator samples came from the United States, Italy and Spain and covered acute and convalescent phases of COVID-19. Samples were obtained from the ongoing ImmuneRACE study (first 160 participants) and from 1,254 subjects provided by 6 global collaborators. The material from the prospective study consisted of cDNA or gDNA derived from T cells, B-cell-depleted T cells, or PBMCs. The repertoires were released in a freely available public database intended as a resource for research on the immune response to SARS-CoV-2. A de-identified subject ID, COVID-19 status, age in years and sex were almost always included in the sample metadata. The dataset comprised deeply sampled blood TCRbeta repertoires from subjects exposed to, actively infected with, or recovered from COVID-19. Where available, HLA class I and class II types were taken from metadata supplied by the sample provider and were not determined by assay-based typing.

The collaborating institutions used their own protocols to collect whole blood in K2EDTA tubes. Collaborator samples were shipped for TCRbeta analysis as frozen whole blood, isolated PBMCs, or DNA extracted from either sample type. Of note for this clone: Which antigen it targets is not known. Base qualities are not recorded, but no much larger clone differs from it by a single base.

The immunoSEQ Assay, a bias-controlled multiplex PCR, was used to amplify TCRbeta CDR3 regions from genomic DNA. Per the original workflow: The number of nucleated cells in each sample was estimated from the amplification of reference gene primers within the assay. Sequence reads were collapsed and filtered to measure the absolute abundance of every unique TCRbeta CDR3 rearrangement. For each sample, productive Simpson clonality was calculated by taking the square root of Simpson's diversity index across productive rearrangements. Entries here come from immuneACCESS through TCRdb and include only in-frame sequences with V and J called. Some clones fail to appear in such tables; in the studies checked, an unresolved V gene covers under half of the shortfall, and the cause of the remainder is unknown. V, J and clone size are those of that table, while D and trimming were read from the DNA. This sample holds 140,000 or so clones; around 80% were observed only once. Together, the top ten hold about 15% of the sample.

What the research found in general, with its limitations: The quantity of clinical and demographic metadata differed by source and by participant and was supplied without curation.

There are 16 amino acids in the CDR3, from cysteine to phenylalanine inclusive. Only the CDR3 portion is preserved as DNA: 48 bases, with reading frame beginning at the first base. CDR1 and CDR2, per the germline V gene, are SGHAT and FQNNGV. The trim is 1 base for V and 0 bases for J, with a gap of 10 bases between the germline ends. The sequence links TRBV11-2 to TRBJ1-3; TRBD1 might be the D gene, on 6 matching bases. The clonotype comes from a man aged 50-60 years with acute or convalescent COVID-19. Sequenced material: peripheral blood. CDR3 protein: CASSLGGGRSGNTIYF. The DNA reads as follows: TGTGCCAGCAGCTTAGGAGGGGGACGCTCTGGAAACACCATATATTTT.